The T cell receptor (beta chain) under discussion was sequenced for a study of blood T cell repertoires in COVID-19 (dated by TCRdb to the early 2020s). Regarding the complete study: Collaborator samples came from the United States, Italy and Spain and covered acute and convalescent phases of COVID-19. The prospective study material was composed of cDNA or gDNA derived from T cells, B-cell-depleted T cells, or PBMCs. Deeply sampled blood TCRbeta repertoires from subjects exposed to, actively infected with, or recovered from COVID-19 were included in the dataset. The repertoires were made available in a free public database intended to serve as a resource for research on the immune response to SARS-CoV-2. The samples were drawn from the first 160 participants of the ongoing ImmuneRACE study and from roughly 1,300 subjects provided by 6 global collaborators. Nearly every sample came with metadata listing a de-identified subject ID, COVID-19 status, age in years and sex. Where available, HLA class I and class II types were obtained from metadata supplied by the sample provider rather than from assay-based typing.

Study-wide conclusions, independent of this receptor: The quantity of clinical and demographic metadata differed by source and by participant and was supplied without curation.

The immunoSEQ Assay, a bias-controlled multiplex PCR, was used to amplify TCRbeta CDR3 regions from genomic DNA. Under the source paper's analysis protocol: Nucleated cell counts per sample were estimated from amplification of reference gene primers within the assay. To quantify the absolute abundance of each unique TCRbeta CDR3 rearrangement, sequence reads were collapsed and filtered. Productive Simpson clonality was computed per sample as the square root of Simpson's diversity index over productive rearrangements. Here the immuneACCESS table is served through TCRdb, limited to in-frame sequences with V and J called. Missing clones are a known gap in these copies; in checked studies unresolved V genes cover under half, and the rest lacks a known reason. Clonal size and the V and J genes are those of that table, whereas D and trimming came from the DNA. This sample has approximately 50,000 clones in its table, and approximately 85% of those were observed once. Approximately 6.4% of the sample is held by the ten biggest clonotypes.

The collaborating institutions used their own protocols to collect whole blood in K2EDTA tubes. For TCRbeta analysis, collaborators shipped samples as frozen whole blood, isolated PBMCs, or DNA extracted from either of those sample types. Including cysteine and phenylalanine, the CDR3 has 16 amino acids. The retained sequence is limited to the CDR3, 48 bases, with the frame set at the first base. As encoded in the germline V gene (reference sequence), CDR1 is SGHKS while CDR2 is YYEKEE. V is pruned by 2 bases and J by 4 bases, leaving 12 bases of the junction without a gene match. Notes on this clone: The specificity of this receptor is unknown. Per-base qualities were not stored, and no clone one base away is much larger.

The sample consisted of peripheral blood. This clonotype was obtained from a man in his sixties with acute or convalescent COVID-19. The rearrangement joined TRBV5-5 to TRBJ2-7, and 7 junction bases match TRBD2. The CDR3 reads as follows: CASSFSGRLGGYEQYF. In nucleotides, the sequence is TGTGCCAGCAGCTTCTCCGGACGGCTGGGGGGGTACGAGCAGTACTTC.